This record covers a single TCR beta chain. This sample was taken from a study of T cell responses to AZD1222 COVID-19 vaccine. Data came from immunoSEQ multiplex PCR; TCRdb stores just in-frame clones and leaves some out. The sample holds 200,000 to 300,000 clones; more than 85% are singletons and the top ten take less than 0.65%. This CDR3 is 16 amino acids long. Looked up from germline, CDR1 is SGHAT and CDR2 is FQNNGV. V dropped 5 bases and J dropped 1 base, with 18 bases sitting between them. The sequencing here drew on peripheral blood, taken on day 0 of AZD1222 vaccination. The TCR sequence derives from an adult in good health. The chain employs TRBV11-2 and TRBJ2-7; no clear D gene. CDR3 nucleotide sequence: TGTGCCAGCAGCCCCCTAACCTGGGCGAAATCCTACGAGCAGTACTTC. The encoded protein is CASSPLTWAKSYEQYF. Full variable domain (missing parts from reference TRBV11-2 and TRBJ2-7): EAGVAQSPRYKIIEKRQSVAFWCNPISGHATLYWYQQILGQGPKLLIQFQNNGVVDDSQLPKDRFSAERLKGVDSTLKIQPAKLEDSAVYLCASSPLTWAKSYEQYFGPGTRLTVT.